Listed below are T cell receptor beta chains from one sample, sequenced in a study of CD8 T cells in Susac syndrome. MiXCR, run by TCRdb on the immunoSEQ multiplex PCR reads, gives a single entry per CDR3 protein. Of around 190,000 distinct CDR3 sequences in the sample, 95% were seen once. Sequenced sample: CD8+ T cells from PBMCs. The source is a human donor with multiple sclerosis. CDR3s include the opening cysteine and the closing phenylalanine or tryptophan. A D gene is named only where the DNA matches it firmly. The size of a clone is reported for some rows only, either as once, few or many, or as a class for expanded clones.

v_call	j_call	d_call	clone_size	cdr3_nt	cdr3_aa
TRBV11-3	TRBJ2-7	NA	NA	TGTGCCAGCGGGTTCTGGCTATGCTCGGGGGCCTACGAGCAGTACTTC	CASGFWLCSGAYEQYF
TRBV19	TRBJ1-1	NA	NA	TGTGCCAGTAGTTTGGGGAAACGTACTGAAGCTTTCTTT	CASSLGKRTEAFF
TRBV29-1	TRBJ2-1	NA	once	TGCAGCGTTTATGGTCAGCCAGACAATGAGCAGTTCTTC	CSVYGQPDNEQFF
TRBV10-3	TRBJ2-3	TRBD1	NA	TGTGCCATCAGTGGTCAGACAGGGGATTCTAGCACAGATACGCAGTATTTT	CAISGQTGDSSTDTQYF
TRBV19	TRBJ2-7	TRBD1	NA	TGTGCCAGTAGCTACGAGGACAGGGCCTACGAGCAGTACTTC	CASSYEDRAYEQYF
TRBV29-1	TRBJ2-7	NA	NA	TGCAGCGTTGACTCAGGGGCGAGACCCTACGAGCAGTACTTC	CSVDSGARPYEQYF
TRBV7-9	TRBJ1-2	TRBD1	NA	TGTGCCAGCAGCCCCCCGACAGGGGGTGCGGTTGGCTACACCTTC	CASSPPTGGAVGYTF
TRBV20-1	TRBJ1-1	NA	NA	TGCAGTGCCAAATCCGGGGGTGCGTACACTGAAGCTTTCTTT	CSAKSGGAYTEAFF
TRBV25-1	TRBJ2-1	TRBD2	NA	TGTGCCAGCAGCGGAGCGGGAGCCTACAATGAGCAGTTCTTC	CASSGAGAYNEQFF
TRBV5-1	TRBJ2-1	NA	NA	TGCGCCAGCAGCTTGTTCATAAGGGATGAGCAGTTCTTC	CASSLFIRDEQFF
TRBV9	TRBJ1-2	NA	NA	TGTGCCAGCAGCGTATGGGCAGGGGAGAACTATGGCTACACCTTC	CASSVWAGENYGYTF
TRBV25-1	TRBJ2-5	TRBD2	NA	TGTGCCAGCATAAGCGGGAGGGAGACCCAGTACTTC	CASISGRETQYF
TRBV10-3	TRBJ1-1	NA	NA	TGTGCCATCAAAGACGGACCCCTGAACACTGAAGCTTTCTTT	CAIKDGPLNTEAFF
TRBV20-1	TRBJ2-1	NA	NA	TGCAGTGCTAGAGGATTGCTAGGAACGAGGAAGACTGACTCCTACAATGAGCAGTTCTTC	CSARGLLGTRKTDSYNEQFF
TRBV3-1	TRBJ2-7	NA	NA	TGTGCCAGCAGCGCTGGTATCTACGAGCAGTACTTC	CASSAGIYEQYF
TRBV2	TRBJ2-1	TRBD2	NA	TGTGCCAGGGCCGGACTAGCGCTCACCCCCGACAATGAGCAGTTCTTC	CARAGLALTPDNEQFF
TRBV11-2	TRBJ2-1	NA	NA	TGTGCCAGCAGCTTACAGGGGACTGAGCAGTTCTTC	CASSLQGTEQFF
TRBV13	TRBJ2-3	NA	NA	TGTGCCAGCAGCTTAGGAGGCAGGGGATCAGATACGCAGTATTTT	CASSLGGRGSDTQYF